This is a list of T cell receptor beta chains from one sample in a study of cytomegalovirus exposure and HLA in healthy donors. Sequenced by immunoSEQ multiplex PCR; TCRdb stores in-frame clones only, minus some. This table has 150,000 to 180,000 clones, 74% appearing once. The sequenced material came from PBMCs. Receptors originate from a man aged 25 to 40 in good health and CMV-seronegative. The CDR3 runs from the conserved cysteine through the conserved F or W. The D gene is left open where the match is weak. Rows may omit the clone size; those that give it use once, few, many or a size class.

j_call	v_call	clone_size	d_call	cdr3_nt	cdr3_aa
TRBJ1-2	TRBV11-2	few	TRBD1	TGTGCCAGCAGCTCGATACAGGGGGCGCAAAATGGCTACACCTTC	CASSSIQGAQNGYTF
TRBJ2-7	TRBV27	-	-	TGTGCCAGCGGGGAGAGTTACTCCTACGAGCAGTACTTC	CASGESYSYEQYF
TRBJ2-7	TRBV28	few	-	TGTGCCAGCAGTTCACTCGACAGTTCCTACGAGCAGTACTTC	CASSSLDSSYEQYF
TRBJ1-2	TRBV10-3	-	TRBD1	TGTGCCATCAGTGGACAGGGGATCCCCTATGGCTACACCTTC	CAISGQGIPYGYTF
TRBJ1-3	TRBV5-4	-	-	TGTGCCAGCAGCATCGGTGGAAACACCATATATTTT	CASSIGGNTIYF
TRBJ1-5	TRBV19	-	-	TGTGCCAGTACTATTGACAGACAGAATCAGCCCCAGCATTTT	CASTIDRQNQPQHF
TRBJ2-3	TRBV27	-	-	TGTGCCAGCAGTTTACAGGGGAGCGCTATCACAGATACGCAGTATTTT	CASSLQGSAITDTQYF
TRBJ1-3	TRBV10-3	-	-	TGTGCCATCAGTGACACACTAAACTCTGGAAACACCATATATTTT	CAISDTLNSGNTIYF
TRBJ1-5	TRBV2	few	-	TGTGCCAGCAGTGAGGGGGCCGATAGCAATCAGCCCCAGCATTTT	CASSEGADSNQPQHF
TRBJ1-1	TRBV10-2	-	TRBD1	TGCGCCAGCATCCGACAGGGGAACACTGAAGCTTTCTTT	CASIRQGNTEAFF
TRBJ2-6	TRBV7-2	-	-	TGTGCCAGCAGCTTAGGACAGCCCTACTCTGGGGCCAACGTCCTGACTTTC	CASSLGQPYSGANVLTF
TRBJ2-5	TRBV4-2	-	-	TGTGCCAGCAGCCAACAAAGGGGGTCGCAAGAGACCCAGTACTTC	CASSQQRGSQETQYF
TRBJ1-5	TRBV28	-	TRBD1	TGTGCCAGCAGCCTGACAGGGGGCGGTCAGCCCCAGCATTTT	CASSLTGGGQPQHF
TRBJ2-7	TRBV7-6	-	TRBD1	TGTGCCAGCAGCCAAACAGGGGCTTACGAGCAGTACTTC	CASSQTGAYEQYF
TRBJ2-7	TRBV29-1	once	TRBD2	TGCAGCGTTGGGACTAGAACGTACGAGCAGTACTTC	CSVGTRTYEQYF
TRBJ2-7	TRBV11-3	few	TRBD1	TGTGCCAGCAGCTTAGCAAGGACAGGGGAGCAGTACTTC	CASSLARTGEQYF
TRBJ1-6	TRBV6-1	-	-	TGTGCCAGCAGTGAAGCGCCCGCGAGGAATTCACCCCTCCACTTT	CASSEAPARNSPLHF
TRBJ1-1	TRBV7-9	-	-	TGTGCCAGCAGACAAGACAGAAACACTGAAGCTTTCTTT	CASRQDRNTEAFF
TRBJ2-5	TRBV5-1	few	-	TGCGCCAGCAGCTTGGGAGGACTGGAGCAAGAGACCCAGTACTTC	CASSLGGLEQETQYF
TRBJ2-7	TRBV7-6	-	-	TGTGCCAGCAGCTCACCCCTCTCCTACGAGCAGTACTTC	CASSSPLSYEQYF
TRBJ1-2	TRBV28	-	-	TGTGCCAGCAGTTTATTCGGGTACGGCTATGGCTACACCTTC	CASSLFGYGYGYTF
TRBJ2-5	TRBV15	-	TRBD1	TGTGCCACCAGCAGCGGGACAGGAGGAGGGGAGACCCAGTACTTC	CATSSGTGGGETQYF
TRBJ1-1	TRBV25-1	-	-	TGTGCCAGCAGTCCCAGTGGCTCCAGGGCTATCACTGAAGCTTTCTTT	CASSPSGSRAITEAFF
TRBJ2-1	TRBV19	-	TRBD2	TGTGCCAGTAGTGCTAGCGGGGGGGCTGGTGAGCAGTTCTTC	CASSASGGAGEQFF
TRBJ1-2	TRBV5-6	-	TRBD1	TGTGCCAGCAGCTTGGGACAGGGACCCTATGGCTACACCTTC	CASSLGQGPYGYTF
TRBJ1-2	TRBV9	-	TRBD1	TGTGCCAGCAGCGTAGGGGGACAGGGGCACTATGGCTACACCTTC	CASSVGGQGHYGYTF